Below are 16 T cell receptor beta chains sequenced from a single sample in a study of CD8 T cells in ankylosing spondylitis (dated by TCRdb to about 2017). These receptors lack a known antigen. The method behind the library was 5' RACE. The data were produced on an Illumina HiSeq 2500. TCRdb trimmed public reads at Q25 via fastp, called clones via MiXCR and kept in-frame beta chains. Merged by CDR3 protein, the rows form single entries marked with the most common genes and DNA. This sample comprises under 950,000 distinct CDR3 sequences, around 17% of them detected only once. Over 15% of the sample is taken by the ten largest. Overall study outcomes, separate from this receptor: Blood from ankylosing spondylitis patients appeared to be characterized by a TCR beta motif composed of under 10 highly homologous amino acid variants.

The sample taken for sequencing was blood, either unsorted or a sorted T cell fraction (not recorded which). The receptors stem from a male donor with ankylosing spondylitis.

This clonotype was seen many times. V gene TRBV4-3 combines with J gene TRBJ2-3; D possibly uses TRBD1 or TRBD2 (5 bases each). This CDR3 comprises 19 residues. Germline CDR1 reads LGHNA; CDR2 reads YSLEER. Trimming took 4 bases from V and 0 from J, leaving 23 bases between them. CDR3 region: CASSRKRDRQGESTDTQYF. CDR3 DNA: TGCGCCAGCAGCCGGAAACGGGACCGCCAAGGGGAAAGCACAGATACGCAGTATTTT.

This clonotype was recorded a few times. The chain combines TRBV20-1 with TRBJ2-3, with D maybe TRBD2 (5 bases). The CDR3 covers 17 residues. The germline V and J ends were trimmed by 0 bases and 1 base, with 17 bases remaining between them. In germline, CDR1 is DFQATT, CDR2 SNEGSKA (reference sequence). CDR3 protein: CSARDWVGLSGTDTQYF. CDR3 sequence (DNA): TGCAGTGCTAGAGATTGGGTAGGACTCAGTGGCACAGATACGCAGTATTTT.

This clonotype appeared a few times. This chain connects TRBV15 to TRBJ2-7; TRBD2 matches at 8 bases. V shed 0 bases and J 0 bases; nucleotides not matched to a gene: 7. The CDR3 has 17 residues. Germline V gene data show CDR1 as LNHNV and CDR2 as YYDKDF (reference sequence). CDR3 coding DNA: TGTGCCACCAGCAGAGAACTTGCGGGACTAGTCTCCTACGAGCAGTACTTC. Translation gives CATSRELAGLVSYEQYF.

This clonotype was counted only a few times. The chain carries TRBV11-2 and TRBJ1-2, with unresolved D. The length of the CDR3 is 15 residues. Germline V gives CDR1 SGHAT, CDR2 FQNNGV. V lost 1 base to trimming and J lost 0 bases, with 9 bases between them. The CDR3 is CASSLAPDTNYGYTF. CDR3 nucleotides: TGTGCCAGCAGCTTAGCCCCCGACACTAACTATGGCTACACCTTC. The full variable domain, rest sourced from reference TRBV11-2 and TRBJ1-2, is EAGVAQSPRYKIIEKRQSVAFWCNPISGHATLYWYQQILGQGPKLLIQFQNNGVVDDSQLPKDRFSAERLKGVDSTLKIQPAKLEDSAVYLCASSLAPDTNYGYTFGSGTRLTVV.

This clonotype has a count of ten or more. The chain is built from TRBV14 and TRBJ2-2; D remains unclear. V lost 2 bases and J 7 bases, leaving 5 bases between the germline ends. CDR1 and CDR2 (germline): SGHDN, FVKESK. CDR3 length: 12 residues. As DNA, the CDR3 is TGTGCCAGCAGCCAATCAGTCGGGGAGCTGTTTTTT. Residues: CASSQSVGELFF.

The chain joins TRBV12-3 or TRBV12-4 to TRBJ2-1; no clear D. This CDR3 comprises 14 residues. The V gene lost 6 bases and the J gene lost 0 bases, with 9 bases spanning the gap. CDR3 nucleotides: TGTGCCAGCAGACCGAAAAGCTCCTACAATGAGCAGTTCTTC. Its translation is CASRPKSSYNEQFF.

This clonotype has more than one count but fewer than ten. The chain is built from TRBV11-2 and TRBJ1-1; possible D gene TRBD1, 6 bases. The germline V and J ends were trimmed by 0 bases and 6 bases, with 14 bases remaining between them. The CDR3 spans 15 residues. CDR1 and CDR2 (germline): SGHAT, FQNNGV. For the CDR3, the DNA is TGTGCCAGCAGCTTAGAGGGGGGGGGCAGTGCTGAAGCTTTCTTT. Its protein is CASSLEGGGSAEAFF.

Only a few counts were recorded for this clonotype. The V gene is TRBV9, the J gene TRBJ2-1; D possibly matches TRBD1 or TRBD2 (5 bases each). Trimming took 1 base from V and 6 from J, leaving 17 bases between them. This CDR3 is built from 16 residues. Germline V gene sequence: CDR1 SGDLS, CDR2 YYNGEE. The CDR3 is CASSVLGESGINEQFF. The CDR3 DNA sequence: TGTGCCAGCAGCGTATTAGGGGAATCGGGGATCAATGAGCAGTTCTTC.

V is TRBV30 and J is TRBJ2-7, with D tentatively TRBD1 (6 bases). This CDR3 comprises 13 residues. From germline, CDR1 is GTSNPN and CDR2 SVGIG (reference sequence). Trimming removed 7 bases at V and 6 bases at J, with 19 bases between. CDR3 in amino acids: CASSRDTQLEQYF. CDR3 sequence (DNA): TGTGCCTCATCCCGGGACACCCAACTCGAGCAGTACTTC.

The chain carries TRBV5-8 and TRBJ2-5; D is unresolved. CDR3 length equals 14 residues. Per the germline V gene, CDR1 is SGHTS and CDR2 is YDEGEE. The V gene lost 1 base and the J gene lost 1 base, with 8 bases spanning the gap. For the CDR3, the DNA is TGTGCCAGCAGCTTGAGGTCAGCCCAAGAGACCCAGTACTTC. Translating it yields CASSLRSAQETQYF. Supplemented by reference TRBV5-8 and TRBJ2-5, the full variable domain reads EAGVTQSPTHLIKTRGQQATLRCSPISGHTSVYWYQQALGLGLQFLLWYDEGEERNRGNFPPRFSGRQFPNYSSELNVNALELEDSALYLCASSLRSAQETQYFGPGTRLLVL.

This clonotype occurred a few times. The rearrangement uses TRBV30 and TRBJ2-7, with D hard to call. Deletions cut 5 bases from V and 7 bases from J, with 12 bases between. The CDR3 loop spans 11 amino acids. Per germline, CDR1 GTSNPN and CDR2 SVGIG (reference sequence). Here the CDR3 DNA reads TGTGCCTGGTCCGGTCGGAGTGAGCAGTACTTC. It encodes CAWSGRSEQYF. The full variable domain, its missing parts supplied by reference TRBV30 and TRBJ2-7, is SQTIHQWPATLVQPVGSPLSLECTVEGTSNPNLYWYRQAAGRGLQLLFYSVGIGQISSEVPQNLSASRPQDRQFILSSKKLLLSDSGFYLCAWSGRSEQYFGPGTRLTVT.

This chain links TRBV19 with TRBJ1-1; D may be TRBD1 (6 bases). The CDR3 totals 15 residues. From germline, CDR1 is LNHDA and CDR2 SQIVND (reference sequence). Between the trimmed V and J ends, which lost 3 bases and 6 bases, there was a span of 17 bases. The CDR3 sequence is CASSIWAGAQAEAFF. DNA of the CDR3: TGTGCCAGTAGTATCTGGGCGGGGGCTCAGGCTGAAGCTTTCTTT.

The gene calls are TRBV12-5 and TRBJ2-1, with D possibly called TRBD1 or TRBD2 (5 bases each). Germline assignment: CDR1 LGHNT and CDR2 FRNRAP. Trimming took off 3 bases at V and 9 bases at J, with 6 bases between the two ends. This CDR3 has 11 residues. The CDR3 nucleotides read TGTGCTAGTGGTTTTGGGGGTGAGCAGTTCTTC. Protein product: CASGFGGEQFF.

In this sample, this clonotype turned up a few times. This chain uses TRBV3-1 with TRBJ2-1, with D perhaps matching TRBD2 (6 bases). From germline, CDR1 is LGHDT and CDR2 YNNKEL (reference sequence). V dropped 7 bases and J dropped 2 bases, with 18 bases sitting between them. The CDR3 sequence is 16 residues long. The CDR3 spells CASNRRGGDTYNEQFF. The CDR3 DNA reads as TGTGCCAGCAACCGAAGAGGAGGGGATACCTACAATGAGCAGTTCTTC.

This chain joins TRBV20-1 and TRBJ2-1; 9 bases map to TRBD2. This CDR3 region has 18 residues. Per the germline V gene, CDR1 is DFQATT and CDR2 is SNEGSKA (reference sequence). The V segment lost 5 bases and the J segment 3 bases; nucleotides outside the gene matches: 17. CDR3 sequence reads: CSAPESGWALAGYNEQFF. The CDR3 nucleotides are TGCAGTGCTCCAGAGAGTGGGTGGGCACTAGCGGGCTACAATGAGCAGTTCTTC.

The rearrangement joins TRBV18 to TRBJ1-4; D perhaps matches TRBD1 (5 bases). Germline loops: CDR1 KGHSH, CDR2 LQKENI. The CDR3 has 14 amino acids. The V end lost 1 base, the J end lost 8 bases, and 11 bases lay between the germline ends. CDR3 DNA: TGTGCCAGCTCACCACGAGGGGAGGCGGAAAAACTGTTTTTT. Protein: CASSPRGEAEKLFF.